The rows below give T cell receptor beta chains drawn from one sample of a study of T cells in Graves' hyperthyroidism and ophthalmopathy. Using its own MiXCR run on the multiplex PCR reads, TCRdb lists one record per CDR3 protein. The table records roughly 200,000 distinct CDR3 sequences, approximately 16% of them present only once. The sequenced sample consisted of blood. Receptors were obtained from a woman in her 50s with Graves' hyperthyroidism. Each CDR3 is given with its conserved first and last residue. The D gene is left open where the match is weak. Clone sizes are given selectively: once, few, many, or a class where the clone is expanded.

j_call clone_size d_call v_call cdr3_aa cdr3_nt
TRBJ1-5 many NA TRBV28 CASSSINQPQHF TGTGCCAGCAGTTCCATCAATCAGCCCCAGCATTTT
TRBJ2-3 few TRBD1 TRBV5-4 CASNSNSGTAADTQYF TGTGCCAGCAACTCAAACTCCGGGACAGCCGCAGATACGCAGTATTTT
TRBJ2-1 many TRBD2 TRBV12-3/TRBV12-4 CASSPPGVAGAANEQFF TGTGCCAGCAGTCCCCCGGGAGTAGCGGGGGCTGCCAATGAGCAGTTCTTC
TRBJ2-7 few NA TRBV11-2 CASSLAAGAYEQYF TGTGCCAGCAGCTTAGCTGCAGGGGCCTACGAGCAGTACTTC
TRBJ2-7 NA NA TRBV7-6 CAGSPSFSNHYEQYF TGTGCCGGCAGCCCTAGTTTCTCCAACCACTACGAGCAGTATTTC
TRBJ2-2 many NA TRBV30 CAQLSAQTLSGELFF TGTGCCCAGCTGAGCGCGCAAACCCTTTCTGGGGAGCTGTTTTTT
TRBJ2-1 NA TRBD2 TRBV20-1 CSTPGTSGRSPYNEQFF TGCAGCACCCCCGGGACTAGCGGGAGGAGTCCCTACAATGAGCAGTTCTTC
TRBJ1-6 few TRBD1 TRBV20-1 CSAEDRVVSYNSPLHF TGCAGTGCCGAGGACAGGGTTGTATCCTATAATTCACCCCTCCACTTT
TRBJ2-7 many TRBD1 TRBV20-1 CSARENRGRGVQYF TGCAGTGCTAGGGAAAACAGGGGGCGAGGAGTGCAGTACTTC
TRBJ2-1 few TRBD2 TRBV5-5 CASSPRLAGYYNEQFF TGTGCCAGCAGCCCGCGGCTAGCGGGGTACTACAATGAGCAGTTCTTC
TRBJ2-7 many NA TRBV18 CASSPNGGEQYF TGTGCCAGCTCACCCAACGGAGGAGAGCAGTACTTC
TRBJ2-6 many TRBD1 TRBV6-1 CASSGGQISGANVLTF TGTGCCAGCAGTGGGGGACAGATCTCTGGGGCCAACGTCCTGACTTTC
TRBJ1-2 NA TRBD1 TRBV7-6 CASSPGQGDYGYTF TGTGCCAGCAGCCCCGGACAGGGGGACTATGGCTACACCTTC
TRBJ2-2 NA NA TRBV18 CASSPKTGNTGELFF TGTGCCAGCTCACCAAAGACAGGGAACACCGGGGAGCTGTTTTTT
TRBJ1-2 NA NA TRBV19 CASSIGHLINYGYTF TGTGCCAGTAGTATAGGGCACCTCATTAACTATGGCTACACCTTC